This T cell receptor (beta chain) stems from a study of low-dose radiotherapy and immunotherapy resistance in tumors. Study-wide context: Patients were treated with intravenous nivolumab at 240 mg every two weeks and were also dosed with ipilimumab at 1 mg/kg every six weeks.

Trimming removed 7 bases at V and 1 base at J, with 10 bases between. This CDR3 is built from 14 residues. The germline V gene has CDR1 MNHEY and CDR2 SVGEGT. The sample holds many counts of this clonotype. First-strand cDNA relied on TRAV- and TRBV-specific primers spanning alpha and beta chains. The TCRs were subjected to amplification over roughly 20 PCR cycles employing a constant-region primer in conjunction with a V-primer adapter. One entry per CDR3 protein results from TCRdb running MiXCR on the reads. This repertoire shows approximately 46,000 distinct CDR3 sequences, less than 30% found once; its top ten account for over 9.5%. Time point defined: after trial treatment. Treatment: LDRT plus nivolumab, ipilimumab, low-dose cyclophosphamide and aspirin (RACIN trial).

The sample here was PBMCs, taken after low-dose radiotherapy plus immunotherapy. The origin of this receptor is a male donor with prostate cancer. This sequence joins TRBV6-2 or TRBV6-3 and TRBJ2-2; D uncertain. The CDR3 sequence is CASTILQNTGELFF. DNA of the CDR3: TGTGCCAGCACCATACTCCAGAACACCGGGGAGCTGTTTTTT.